A selection of T cell receptor beta chains follows, all from one sample in a study of early T cells in non-severe SARS-CoV-2 infection. TCRdb re-analysed the 5' RACE reads in MiXCR, keeping a single row per CDR3 protein. The profile covers around 70,000 distinct CDR3 sequences, with around 15% appearing a single time and 12% taken by the ten largest. Sequencing was done on a sample of whole blood. The receptor source for this set is an adult who was a healthcare worker with PCR-confirmed SARS-CoV-2 infection or an uninfected control (not recorded which). Both conserved end residues are part of each CDR3. A D gene is named only where the DNA matches it firmly. Size values are once, few and many counts, or a class for expanded clones, and some rows have none.

V gene: TRBV24-1
J gene: TRBJ2-1
clone size: few
D gene: TRBD2
CDR3 protein: CATSDRDSGGYEQFF
CDR3 DNA: TGTGCCACCAGTGACCGTGATAGCGGGGGGTATGAGCAGTTCTTC

V gene: TRBV9
J gene: TRBJ2-7
clone size: few
D gene: .
CDR3 protein: CASSVGQSSYEQYF
CDR3 DNA: TGTGCCAGCAGCGTAGGACAGAGCTCCTACGAGCAGTACTTC

V gene: TRBV18
J gene: TRBJ2-3
clone size: few
D gene: .
CDR3 protein: CASRAQVTDTQYF
CDR3 DNA: TGTGCCAGCCGAGCTCAGGTCACAGATACGCAGTATTTT

V gene: TRBV7-8
J gene: TRBJ1-3
clone size: .
D gene: .
CDR3 protein: CASSLVPGRSGNTIYF
CDR3 DNA: TGTGCCAGCAGCTTAGTGCCGGGCCGCTCTGGAAACACCATATATTTT

V gene: TRBV6-1
J gene: TRBJ2-4
clone size: few
D gene: .
CDR3 protein: CASTTRGAKNIQYF
CDR3 DNA: TGTGCCAGCACCACTAGGGGGGCCAAAAACATTCAGTACTTC

V gene: TRBV20-1
J gene: TRBJ2-5
clone size: many
D gene: TRBD1
CDR3 protein: CSASRQGVHQETQYF
CDR3 DNA: TGCAGTGCTAGTCGTCAGGGGGTTCACCAAGAGACCCAGTACTTC

V gene: TRBV7-3
J gene: TRBJ2-2
clone size: many
D gene: .
CDR3 protein: CASSLSGGRDTGELFF
CDR3 DNA: TGTGCCAGCAGCTTATCTGGGGGGCGAGACACCGGGGAGCTGTTTTTT

V gene: TRBV4-1
J gene: TRBJ1-2
clone size: .
D gene: .
CDR3 protein: CASSPGADYGYTF
CDR3 DNA: TGCGCCAGCAGCCCTGGGGCGGACTATGGCTACACCTTC

V gene: TRBV7-2
J gene: TRBJ1-5
clone size: .
D gene: .
CDR3 protein: CASSSYTDQPQHF
CDR3 DNA: TGTGCCAGCAGCTCTTATACGGATCAGCCCCAGCATTTT

V gene: TRBV10-3
J gene: TRBJ2-3
clone size: few
D gene: TRBD2
CDR3 protein: CAIKETREGGTDTQYF
CDR3 DNA: TGTGCCATCAAGGAAACCCGGGAGGGCGGGACAGATACGCAGTATTTT

V gene: TRBV20-1
J gene: TRBJ1-6
clone size: many
D gene: TRBD1
CDR3 protein: CSARLTGESPLHF
CDR3 DNA: TGCAGTGCTAGGCTGACAGGGGAATCACCCCTCCACTTT

V gene: TRBV7-9
J gene: TRBJ2-4
clone size: few
D gene: TRBD2
CDR3 protein: CASSLEAIGGYTNIQYF
CDR3 DNA: TGTGCCAGCAGCTTAGAAGCCATCGGGGGGTACACAAACATTCAGTACTTC

V gene: TRBV7-2
J gene: TRBJ2-7
clone size: few
D gene: TRBD2
CDR3 protein: CASSVTRTSGSAYEQYF
CDR3 DNA: TGTGCCAGCAGCGTAACCCGGACTAGCGGGAGTGCCTACGAGCAGTACTTC

V gene: TRBV11-2
J gene: TRBJ1-2
clone size: many
D gene: .
CDR3 protein: CASSLLVGYDYGYTF
CDR3 DNA: TGTGCCAGCAGCTTACTCGTAGGGTACGACTATGGCTACACCTTC

V gene: TRBV4-1
J gene: TRBJ1-1
clone size: .
D gene: .
CDR3 protein: CASSQGSLNTEAFF
CDR3 DNA: TGCGCCAGCAGCCAAGGTAGCCTGAACACTGAAGCTTTCTTT

V gene: TRBV12-3/TRBV12-4
J gene: TRBJ2-7
clone size: few
D gene: .
CDR3 protein: CASSFRQDSYEQYF
CDR3 DNA: TGTGCCAGCAGTTTTAGGCAGGACTCCTACGAGCAGTACTTC

V gene: TRBV4-3
J gene: TRBJ1-2
clone size: .
D gene: .
CDR3 protein: CASSQAHTSGANYGYTF
CDR3 DNA: TGCGCCAGCAGCCAAGCTCACACTAGCGGCGCTAACTATGGCTACACCTTC

V gene: TRBV29-1
J gene: TRBJ2-1
clone size: few
D gene: .
CDR3 protein: CSVIQGGNEQFF
CDR3 DNA: TGCAGCGTAATCCAGGGGGGCAATGAGCAGTTCTTC

V gene: TRBV24-1
J gene: TRBJ2-5
clone size: few
D gene: TRBD2
CDR3 protein: CATRASGRRVATVETQYF
CDR3 DNA: TGTGCCACCAGGGCTAGCGGGAGAAGAGTAGCTACGGTTGAGACCCAGTACTTC

V gene: TRBV11-2
J gene: TRBJ2-1
clone size: few
D gene: TRBD2
CDR3 protein: CASSLGLEGEQFF
CDR3 DNA: TGTGCCAGCAGCCTGGGACTAGAGGGTGAGCAGTTCTTC

V gene: TRBV11-2
J gene: TRBJ1-1
clone size: .
D gene: .
CDR3 protein: CASRPLQGGLNTEAFF
CDR3 DNA: TGTGCCAGCAGACCCTTACAGGGAGGATTGAACACTGAAGCTTTCTTT

V gene: TRBV7-6
J gene: TRBJ2-1
clone size: .
D gene: .
CDR3 protein: CACRGDNEQFF
CDR3 DNA: TGTGCCTGCAGGGGCGACAATGAGCAGTTCTTC

V gene: TRBV9
J gene: TRBJ2-1
clone size: few
D gene: .
CDR3 protein: CASSVGVNNEQFF
CDR3 DNA: TGTGCCAGCAGCGTAGGTGTCAACAATGAGCAGTTCTTC

V gene: TRBV20-1
J gene: TRBJ2-6
clone size: .
D gene: .
CDR3 protein: CSARSSGVGANVLTF
CDR3 DNA: TGCAGTGCTAGAAGTTCGGGGGTAGGGGCCAACGTCCTGACTTTC

V gene: TRBV25-1
J gene: TRBJ2-1
clone size: few
D gene: TRBD2
CDR3 protein: CASSEQREGPRSYNEQFF
CDR3 DNA: TGTGCCAGCAGTGAGCAGCGGGAGGGCCCTAGATCCTACAATGAGCAGTTCTTC

V gene: TRBV7-9
J gene: TRBJ1-2
clone size: many
D gene: .
CDR3 protein: CASSLADSWHGYTF
CDR3 DNA: TGTGCCAGCAGCCTGGCCGACAGTTGGCATGGCTACACCTTC

V gene: TRBV11-3
J gene: TRBJ2-5
clone size: few
D gene: .
CDR3 protein: CASSPNSFQETQYF
CDR3 DNA: TGTGCCAGCAGCCCGAATTCTTTCCAAGAGACCCAGTACTTC

V gene: TRBV20-1
J gene: TRBJ2-1
clone size: .
D gene: TRBD2
CDR3 protein: CSAPSLADSYNEQFF
CDR3 DNA: TGCAGTGCTCCTAGCCTAGCGGACTCCTACAATGAGCAGTTCTTC

V gene: TRBV27
J gene: TRBJ1-5
clone size: .
D gene: .
CDR3 protein: CASSLPPFQHF
CDR3 DNA: TGTGCCAGCAGTTTGCCGCCATTCCAGCATTTT

V gene: TRBV20-1
J gene: TRBJ1-1
clone size: .
D gene: .
CDR3 protein: CSASLVELWNTEAFF
CDR3 DNA: TGCAGTGCTAGTCTCGTCGAGCTGTGGAACACTGAAGCTTTCTTT

V gene: TRBV29-1
J gene: TRBJ2-3
clone size: .
D gene: TRBD2
CDR3 protein: CSAGGFGDTQYF
CDR3 DNA: TGCAGCGCGGGAGGATTTGGCGATACGCAGTATTTT

V gene: TRBV7-9
J gene: TRBJ2-3
clone size: many
D gene: .
CDR3 protein: CASSPLWAGGTDTQYF
CDR3 DNA: TGTGCCAGCAGCCCGCTGTGGGCAGGCGGCACAGATACGCAGTATTTT

V gene: TRBV27
J gene: TRBJ1-2
clone size: .
D gene: TRBD1
CDR3 protein: CASSQQGAYYGYTF
CDR3 DNA: TGTGCCAGCTCACAACAGGGGGCGTACTATGGCTACACCTTC

V gene: TRBV5-6
J gene: TRBJ2-5
clone size: few
D gene: .
CDR3 protein: CASSLVVSQTQYF
CDR3 DNA: TGTGCCAGCAGCTTGGTGGTCAGCCAGACCCAGTACTTC

V gene: TRBV6-1
J gene: TRBJ1-1
clone size: .
D gene: TRBD1
CDR3 protein: CASRGYRGTNTEAFF
CDR3 DNA: TGTGCCAGCAGAGGGTACAGGGGCACGAACACTGAAGCTTTCTTT

V gene: TRBV2
J gene: TRBJ2-7
clone size: .
D gene: .
CDR3 protein: CASSGPQLDSSYEQYF
CDR3 DNA: TGTGCCAGCAGCGGCCCGCAGCTGGATAGCTCCTACGAGCAGTACTTC

V gene: TRBV5-5
J gene: TRBJ1-1
clone size: .
D gene: TRBD1
CDR3 protein: CASSYQTGRTEAFF
CDR3 DNA: TGTGCCAGCAGCTACCAGACAGGGAGGACTGAAGCTTTCTTT

V gene: TRBV29-1
J gene: TRBJ1-2
clone size: few
D gene: .
CDR3 protein: CSVEGVNYGYTF
CDR3 DNA: TGCAGCGTTGAGGGGGTTAACTATGGCTACACCTTC

V gene: TRBV20-1
J gene: TRBJ2-7
clone size: .
D gene: .
CDR3 protein: CSASFTSYEQYF
CDR3 DNA: TGCAGTGCTAGTTTCACCTCCTACGAGCAGTACTTC

V gene: TRBV5-1
J gene: TRBJ2-3
clone size: many
D gene: TRBD2
CDR3 protein: CASSSPTGGRRTDTQYF
CDR3 DNA: TGCGCCAGCAGCTCTCCTACGGGCGGGAGAAGAACAGATACGCAGTATTTT

V gene: TRBV6-2/TRBV6-3
J gene: TRBJ2-7
clone size: few
D gene: TRBD2
CDR3 protein: CASSPRTSGGAEQYF
CDR3 DNA: TGTGCCAGCAGTCCTCGGACTAGCGGGGGGGCCGAGCAGTACTTC

V gene: TRBV24-1
J gene: TRBJ2-1
clone size: once
D gene: .
CDR3 protein: CATSDLSSGQQFF
CDR3 DNA: TGTGCCACCAGTGATTTATCGAGCGGACAGCAGTTCTTC

V gene: TRBV10-3
J gene: TRBJ2-1
clone size: .
D gene: .
CDR3 protein: CAIRDTSSNEQFF
CDR3 DNA: TGTGCCATCAGGGACACTAGCAGCAATGAGCAGTTCTTC

V gene: TRBV24-1
J gene: TRBJ1-2
clone size: few
D gene: .
CDR3 protein: CATSDPTGYYGYTF
CDR3 DNA: TGTGCCACCAGTGATCCGACCGGGTACTATGGCTACACCTTC

V gene: TRBV12-3/TRBV12-4
J gene: TRBJ1-1
clone size: .
D gene: .
CDR3 protein: CASSRAEGNTEAFF
CDR3 DNA: TGTGCCAGCAGTCGCGCTGAGGGGAACACTGAAGCTTTCTTT

V gene: TRBV9
J gene: TRBJ2-3
clone size: .
D gene: TRBD1
CDR3 protein: CASSVVDTTGTGGEYF
CDR3 DNA: TGTGCCAGCAGCGTAGTCGATACGACCGGGACAGGGGGCGAGTATTTT

V gene: TRBV7-9
J gene: TRBJ2-7
clone size: few
D gene: TRBD2
CDR3 protein: CASTIPSGPEQYF
CDR3 DNA: TGTGCCAGTACCATCCCTAGCGGGCCCGAGCAGTACTTC

V gene: TRBV5-1
J gene: TRBJ1-5
clone size: .
D gene: .
CDR3 protein: CASYIGDQPQHF
CDR3 DNA: TGCGCCAGCTACATAGGGGATCAGCCCCAGCATTTT

V gene: TRBV5-1
J gene: TRBJ2-1
clone size: few
D gene: TRBD2
CDR3 protein: CASSSGLAGGPFNEQFF
CDR3 DNA: TGCGCCAGCAGCTCTGGACTAGCGGGAGGGCCTTTCAATGAGCAGTTCTTC

V gene: TRBV20-1
J gene: TRBJ2-7
clone size: .
D gene: .
CDR3 protein: CSGGNGGHYEQYF
CDR3 DNA: TGCAGTGGAGGGAACGGGGGCCACTACGAGCAGTACTTC

V gene: TRBV6-2/TRBV6-3
J gene: TRBJ1-1
clone size: .
D gene: .
CDR3 protein: CASSYGGGDTEAFF
CDR3 DNA: TGTGCCAGCAGTTACGGGGGGGGCGACACTGAAGCTTTCTTT

V gene: TRBV4-1
J gene: TRBJ1-2
clone size: .
D gene: .
CDR3 protein: CASSQDTGIRENYGYTF
CDR3 DNA: TGCGCCAGCAGCCAAGATACAGGGATAAGGGAAAACTATGGCTACACCTTC

V gene: TRBV27
J gene: TRBJ2-7
clone size: few
D gene: .
CDR3 protein: CASVDSYGYEQYF
CDR3 DNA: TGTGCCAGCGTGGACTCCTATGGGTACGAGCAGTACTTC

V gene: TRBV20-1
J gene: TRBJ1-1
clone size: .
D gene: .
CDR3 protein: CSAEQGVLAFF
CDR3 DNA: TGCAGTGCTGAACAGGGTGTCCTGGCTTTCTTT

V gene: TRBV29-1
J gene: TRBJ2-3
clone size: many
D gene: .
CDR3 protein: CSVSERGLTDTQYF
CDR3 DNA: TGCAGCGTTTCGGAAAGGGGGTTGACAGATACGCAGTATTTT

V gene: TRBV20-1
J gene: TRBJ2-3
clone size: many
D gene: TRBD2
CDR3 protein: CSVLRGDGDTQYF
CDR3 DNA: TGCAGTGTTTTGCGGGGGGATGGCGATACGCAGTATTTT

V gene: TRBV3-1
J gene: TRBJ1-2
clone size: .
D gene: TRBD1
CDR3 protein: CASSQETGGYTF
CDR3 DNA: TGTGCCAGCAGCCAGGAGACAGGGGGCTACACCTTC